The clone carrying this T cell receptor (beta chain) has a single count. This entry is derived from a study of blood T cell repertoires in COVID-19. Study in general: Spain, Italy and the United States supplied samples that represented acute and convalescent COVID-19.

Authors' analysis steps: It was from reference gene primer amplification that nucleated cell counts were estimated. Some clones are missing from TCRdb's copy, which holds only in-frame ones; the method was immunoSEQ multiplex PCR. V, J and clone size are those of that table, while D and trimming were read from the DNA. The sample yields more than 300,000 clones, 70% to 90% seen once. This CDR3 region has 15 residues. The germline V gene has CDR1 MDHEN and CDR2 SYDVKM. The V segment lost 0 bases and the J segment 2 bases; nucleotides outside the gene matches: 3. The receptor comes from a man in his forties in a cohort exposed to, infected with or recovered from COVID-19 (not recorded which). The specimen was PBMCs or T cells enriched from blood (not recorded which). The chain is built from TRBV28 and TRBJ2-5; TRBD1 matches at 7 bases. CDR3 loop: CASSLWGTAQETQYF. In nucleotides, the CDR3 is TGTGCCAGCAGTTTATGGGGGACAGCACAAGAGACCCAGTACTTC.